These T cell receptor beta chains were read from a single sample in a study of T cell responses to AZD1222 COVID-19 vaccine. The repertoire was sequenced with immunoSEQ multiplex PCR; TCRdb's copy has only in-frame clones and lacks some. The sample comprises tens of thousands of clones, approximately 91% of which are singletons, and roughly a tenth rests with the top ten. The sample here was peripheral blood, taken on day 0 of AZD1222 vaccination. Source of these receptors: an adult in good health. Both conserved end residues are part of each CDR3. The D gene is left open where the match is weak. The listing skips clone size in some rows; elsewhere it reads once, few, many or a size class.

TRBJ1-1 | . | . | TRBV7-9 | CASSLSRLAEAFF | TGTGCCAGCAGCTTAAGTCGGCTTGCCGAAGCTTTCTTT
TRBJ1-6 | . | . | TRBV4-1 | CASSAKNSVYNSPLHF | TGCGCCAGCAGCGCAAAGAACAGCGTCTATAATTCACCCCTCCACTTT
TRBJ2-3 | once | . | TRBV2 | CASHRERGTQYF | TGTGCCTCCCACCGGGAAAGGGGGACGCAGTATTTT
TRBJ1-5 | . | . | TRBV18 | CASSPRAGNQPQHF | TGTGCCAGCTCACCAAGGGCAGGGAATCAGCCCCAGCATTTT
TRBJ1-1 | few | TRBD1 | TRBV6-5 | CASRTGLEAFF | TGTGCCAGCAGGACAGGGCTTGAAGCTTTCTTT
TRBJ1-1 | . | . | TRBV28 | CASSLAGVTEAFF | TGTGCCAGCAGTTTGGCCGGGGTGACTGAAGCTTTCTTT
TRBJ2-1 | . | TRBD2 | TRBV27 | CASSPINRPSGEQFF | TGTGCCAGCAGCCCGATTAACCGTCCTAGCGGAGAGCAGTTCTTC
TRBJ2-3 | . | . | TRBV6-5 | CASRLTPTSTDTQYF | TGTGCCAGCAGGCTGACACCGACTAGCACAGATACGCAGTATTTT
TRBJ2-3 | . | TRBD2 | TRBV6-2/TRBV6-3 | CASSYAGERDTQYF | TGTGCCAGCAGTTACGCGGGGGAACGTGATACGCAGTATTTT
TRBJ1-5 | . | . | TRBV6-5 | CASGDGFQAQHF | TGTGCCAGCGGAGACGGCTTTCAGGCCCAGCATTTT
TRBJ2-7 | once | . | TRBV30 | CAWNRRRRTYEQYF | TGTGCCTGGAACCGTAGGAGAAGGACCTACGAGCAGTACTTC
TRBJ2-4 | . | . | TRBV14 | CASSQVLDKNIQYF | TGTGCCAGCAGCCAGGTGTTGGACAAAAACATTCAGTACTTC
TRBJ2-2 | . | . | TRBV10-3 | CAIGGQNTGELFF | TGTGCCATCGGCGGGCAGAACACCGGGGAGCTGTTTTTT
TRBJ2-2 | . | . | TRBV7-3 | CASSSGPNTGELFF | TGTGCCAGCAGCTCAGGTCCGAACACCGGGGAGCTGTTTTTT